Listed here are 16 T cell receptor beta chains from one sample, sequenced in a study of breast tumors, draining lymph nodes, adjacent tissues. Samples came from axillary lymph nodes draining the breast cancer. MiXCR, applied by TCRdb to the multiplex PCR reads, yields one record per CDR3 protein. The data hold around 140,000 distinct CDR3 sequences, with 20% to 25% observed a single time. The sequencing input was axillary lymph node tissue. All receptors derive from a female donor with breast cancer. Some clones in this sample may be carry-over from other donors' samples.

J is TRBJ2-7 and V is TRBV28; TRBD2 matches 8 bases. The CDR3 contains 16 residues. The germline V gene has CDR1 MDHEN and CDR2 SYDVKM. Trimming removed 6 bases from V and 5 bases from J; junction bases left unmatched: 15. DNA of the CDR3: TGTGCCAGCAGCTTACTTCAGGGGACTAGGAACGACGAGCAGTACTTC. Translating gives CASSLLQGTRNDEQYF.

Worth noting for this clonotype: A clone one base away is much larger, so this may be a read error. This chain joins TRBV12-3 or TRBV12-4 and TRBJ2-1, with 10 positions matching TRBD2. The CDR3 has 15 amino acids. J lost 7 bases, V lost 11 bases, and 14 bases had no gene match. In DNA, the CDR3 is TGTGCCGGCAACCGCCTAGCGGGAGATCGGAATGAGCAGTTCTTC. Its protein is CAGNRLAGDRNEQFF.

As concerns this clonotype: A much larger clone lies one base from this, so it may be a read error. V usage is TRBV20-1 and J usage is TRBJ1-5; no reliable D call. The germline V and J ends were trimmed by 5 bases and 3 bases, with 8 bases remaining between them. The CDR3 consists of 12 residues. Per germline, CDR1 DFQATT and CDR2 SNEGSKA (reference sequence). Written as DNA, the CDR3 is TGCAGTGCTGAACTGGTCAATCAGCCCCAGCATTTT. Translated, it gives CSAELVNQPQHF.

With respect to this clonotype: A single base separates this from a much larger clone, so it may be a read error. The V and J genes are TRBV20-1 and TRBJ2-2, with TRBD2 matching 9 bases. Trimming cost V 2 bases and J 3 bases; bases outside gene matches: 4. Germline V lookup: CDR1 DFQATT, CDR2 SNEGSKA (reference sequence). The CDR3 runs to 15 residues. The CDR3 spells CSARRLAEDTGELFF. CDR3 nucleotide sequence: TGCAGTGCTAGACGACTAGCGGAGGACACCGGGGAGCTGTTTTTT.

This clonotype showed up many times. J is TRBJ2-7 and V is TRBV5-1, with 8 nucleotides matching TRBD1. The CDR3 covers 14 residues. Germline V lookup: CDR1 SGHRS, CDR2 YFSETQ. With 0 bases clipped from V and 7 bases from J, the junction kept 6 bases outside the gene matches. CDR3 nucleotides: TGCGCCAGCAGCTTGGGGACAGGGCCTAAGGAGCAGTACTTC. It specifies CASSLGTGPKEQYF.

Many counts were recorded for this clonotype. The gene calls are TRBV4-3 and TRBJ1-6, with 8 bases aligning to TRBD1. The CDR3 spans 15 residues. The junction had 6 bases not matched to a gene; V was cut back by 5 bases and J by 6 bases. Germline V gene data show CDR1 as LGHNA and CDR2 as YSLEER. CDR3 DNA sequence: TGCGCCAGCAGCAACCTACAGGGGGTTAATTCACCCCTCCACTTT. Translating gives CASSNLQGVNSPLHF.

This clonotype was seen just once. The V call is TRBV6-1, the J call TRBJ1-1; tentative D call: TRBD1 (5 bases). The germline gives CDR1 MNHNS, CDR2 SASEGT. V was pared by 4 bases and J by 9 bases, with 12 bases between. The CDR3 runs to 12 residues. The CDR3 loop is CASSVQGVKAFF. The DNA for the CDR3 is TGTGCCAGCAGTGTCCAGGGAGTAAAAGCTTTCTTT.

This clonotype was counted at least ten times. The gene calls are TRBV5-1 and TRBJ2-5; D uncertain. Germline V gene lookup returns CDR1 SGHRS and CDR2 YFSETQ. Trimming cost V 4 bases and J 2 bases, with 12 bases left between them. The CDR3 has 14 residues. CDR3 nucleotide sequence: TGCGCCAGCAGCCCCCGACGGGCACAAGAGACCCAGTACTTC. Residues: CASSPRRAQETQYF.

This clonotype appeared many times. The chain combines TRBV19 with TRBJ2-5; D tentatively fits TRBD1 or TRBD2 (7 bases each). V was trimmed by 6 bases and J by 4 bases, leaving 15 bases between them. The CDR3 has 14 residues. Germline V gives CDR1 LNHDA, CDR2 SQIVND (reference sequence). CDR3 sequence: CASSPGGARETQYF. The CDR3 nucleotides are TGTGCCAGTAGCCCAGGGGGGGCCCGAGAGACCCAGTACTTC. The variable domain in full, with the rest retrieved from reference TRBV19 and TRBJ2-5, is DGGITQSPKYLFRKEGQNVTLSCEQNLNHDAMYWYRQDPGQGLRLIYYSQIVNDFQKGDIAEGYSVSREKKESFPLTVTSAQKNPTAFYLCASSPGGARETQYFGPGTRLLVL.

This chain connects TRBV20-1 to TRBJ2-2; no firm D call. Trimming stripped 2 bases from V and 7 bases from J, with 11 bases between. The CDR3 totals 13 residues. Per germline, CDR1 DFQATT and CDR2 SNEGSKA (reference sequence). CDR3 nucleotide sequence: TGCAGTGCTAGACACGGAGCCGGCGGGGAGCTGTTTTTT. Amino acids: CSARHGAGGELFF.

This clonotype was observed at least ten times. The chain is built from TRBV30 and TRBJ2-7; maybe TRBD2 (6 bases). The CDR3 covers 12 residues. From germline, CDR1 is GTSNPN and CDR2 SVGIG (reference sequence). Trimming took 4 bases from V and 7 from J, leaving 14 bases between them. Here the CDR3 DNA reads TGTGCCTGGAACCGGGGGACGGGGGAGCAGTACTTC. The encoded protein is CAWNRGTGEQYF.

This clonotype was observed many times. The chain has TRBV30 and TRBJ1-6; D gene ambiguous. The germline CDR1 and CDR2 sequences are GTSNPN and SVGIG (reference sequence). This CDR3 is built from 15 residues. The V end lost 0 bases, the J end lost 13 bases, and 19 bases lay between the germline ends. This chain's CDR3 is CAWSVSSGSRSPLHF. For the CDR3, the DNA is TGTGCCTGGAGTGTAAGTTCGGGGTCGAGGTCCCCCCTCCACTTT.

This clonotype was counted many times. V is TRBV19 and J is TRBJ2-7; D unclear. The CDR3 length is 17 residues. The germline gives CDR1 LNHDA, CDR2 SQIVND (reference sequence). V lost 7 bases and J 1 base, leaving 23 bases between the germline ends. The CDR3 DNA is TGTGCCAGTACCACCCCACGGACCACTAAACTATCCTACGAGCAGTACTTC. It yields the protein CASTTPRTTKLSYEQYF.

This clonotype was seen at least ten times. The chain joins TRBV30 to TRBJ1-6, with TRBD1 as a possible D gene (5 bases). This CDR3 comprises 14 residues. CDR1 GTSNPN and CDR2 SVGIG come from the germline V gene (reference sequence). V was trimmed by 0 bases and J by 9 bases, leaving 12 bases between them. CDR3 nucleotides: TGTGCCTGGAGTGTATCAGGGAGTAGTTCACCCCTCCACTTT. Protein product: CAWSVSGSSSPLHF.

Note on this clonotype: A much larger clone is a single base away; this may be a read error. The V and J genes are TRBV27 and TRBJ1-2; no firm D call. Germline CDR1 MNHEY, CDR2 SMNVEV (reference sequence). This CDR3 contains 12 residues. The CDR3 DNA is TGTGCCAGCAGCGCGGACGGTTATGGCCACACCTTC. Its translation is CASSADGYGHTF.

In its sample, this clonotype was seen many times. The chain joins TRBV12-3 or TRBV12-4 to TRBJ1-4; D perhaps matches TRBD1 (6 bases). CDR3 length: 14 residues. V gave up 3 bases and J gave up 7 bases, with 12 bases separating them. CDR3 bases: TGTGCCAGCAGTTTTCGGGGGGCGGGTGAAAAACTGTTTTTT. Protein sequence: CASSFRGAGEKLFF.